These 9 T cell receptor beta chains came from one sample sequenced in a study of T-cell reconstitution after alpha-beta-depleted transplantation in children. This sample's TCRbeta library carried unique molecular identifier barcodes. MiXCR, applied by TCRdb to the PCR reads, yields one record per CDR3 protein. The sample lists under 20,000 distinct CDR3 sequences; around 13% were seen once. Sequencing used PBMCs, mostly from graft donor cells, obtained 60 days after TCRalphabeta/CD19-depleted stem cell transplant. The receptors come from a female patient aged 2-9 years who had a stem cell transplant for congenital amegakaryocytic thrombocytopenia, so the T cells may come from the graft donor.

This clonotype showed up many times. The chain recombines TRBV20-1 with TRBJ2-7; perhaps TRBD2 as D (6 bases). The CDR3 loop spans 14 amino acids. V was clipped by 5 bases and J by 5 bases, with 19 bases between them. The germline CDR1 and CDR2 sequences are DFQATT and SNEGSKA (reference sequence). CDR3 DNA sequence: TGCAGTGCTCAAGCGGGTGGGGCTATCGACGAGCAGTACTTC. Protein sequence: CSAQAGGAIDEQYF.

This clonotype came up many times. The V gene is TRBV20-1, the J gene TRBJ1-6; tentatively, D is TRBD1 (6 bases). The CDR3 length is 13 residues. Germline CDR1 reads DFQATT; CDR2 reads SNEGSKA (reference sequence). Trimming removed 3 bases from V and 5 bases from J, with 8 bases in between. CDR3 bases: TGCAGTGCTAGCCGGGACAATAATTCACCCCTCCACTTT. Its translation: CSASRDNNSPLHF.

This clonotype came up many times. V is TRBV2 and J is TRBJ2-3; 10 nucleotides agree with TRBD2. The CDR3 runs to 16 residues. CDR1 is SNHLY, CDR2 FYNNEI, per germline. V shed 6 bases and J 0 bases; nucleotides not matched to a gene: 6. CDR3 loop: CASSQTTSGSTDTQYF. The CDR3, as DNA: TGTGCCAGCAGCCAAACGACTAGCGGGAGCACAGATACGCAGTATTTT. The variable domain in full, with the rest retrieved from reference TRBV2 and TRBJ2-3, is EPEVTQTPSHQVTQMGQEVILRCVPISNHLYFYWYRQILGQKVEFLVSFYNNEISEKSEIFDDQFSVERPDGSNFTLKIRSTKLEDSAMYFCASSQTTSGSTDTQYFGPGTRLTVL.

The J gene is TRBJ2-1, the V gene TRBV4-1; the match to TRBD1 covers 7 bases. V dropped 3 bases and J dropped 6; count of bases not matched to a gene: 14. Germline CDR1 and CDR2: MGHRA and YSYEKL. This CDR3 is built from 17 residues. CDR3 loop: CASSHNTGTAKFNEQFF. CDR3 coding DNA: TGCGCCAGCAGCCACAACACCGGGACAGCTAAATTCAATGAGCAGTTCTTC.

This clonotype was detected ten times or more. The CDR3 loop is CASELAGTNNEQFF. The CDR3 bases are TGTGCCAGCGAACTAGCGGGAACTAACAATGAGCAGTTCTTC. This chain connects TRBV25-1 to TRBJ2-1, with TRBD2 identical over 10 bases. The length of the CDR3 is 14 residues. Per germline, CDR1 MGHDK and CDR2 SYGVNS. The V segment lost 8 bases and the J segment 5 bases; nucleotides outside the gene matches: 6. Together with reference TRBV25-1 and TRBJ2-1, the CDR3 gives the full variable domain: EADIYQTPRYLVIGTGKKITLECSQTMGHDKMYWYQQDPGMELHLIHYSYGVNSTEKGDLSSESTVSRIRTEHFPLTLESARPSHTSQYLCASELAGTNNEQFFGPGTRLTVL.

This clonotype has just a few counts. The rearrangement links TRBV28 to TRBJ2-7; D may be TRBD2 (7 bases). Germline V gives CDR1 MDHEN, CDR2 SYDVKM. The CDR3 extends over 15 amino acids. V was trimmed by 5 bases and J by 2 bases, leaving 16 bases between them. Here the CDR3 reads CASSTPERDTYEQYF. CDR3 DNA: TGTGCCAGCAGTACACCTGAGCGGGACACCTACGAGCAGTACTTC.

This clonotype has just a few counts. This rearrangement joins TRBV7-9 to TRBJ2-3; 9 bases are shared with TRBD2. Trimming removed 0 bases from V and 1 base from J; junction bases left unmatched: 5. Per germline, CDR1 SEHNR and CDR2 FQNEAQ (reference sequence). This CDR3 comprises 17 residues. CDR3 in amino acids: CASSLALVAGGTDTQYF. CDR3 DNA sequence: TGTGCCAGCAGCTTAGCGCTCGTAGCGGGAGGCACAGATACGCAGTATTTT.

J is TRBJ2-1 and V is TRBV18; tentatively, D is TRBD1 (6 bases). CDR1 is KGHSH, CDR2 LQKENI, per germline. Trimming took off 3 bases at V and 4 bases at J, with 7 bases between the two ends. There are 13 residues in the CDR3. The DNA of the CDR3 is TGTGCCAGCTCACCGGGACAATACAATGAGCAGTTCTTC. Translated, it gives CASSPGQYNEQFF.

This clonotype was observed at least ten times. The chain joins TRBV10-3 to TRBJ2-7; D might be TRBD1 (6 bases). V was cut by 8 bases and J by 5 bases, with 13 bases left in between. Per germline, CDR1 ENHRY and CDR2 SYGVKD. The length of the CDR3 is 12 residues. CDR3 residues: CAISSGVHEQYF. CDR3 nucleotides: TGTGCCATCTCGTCAGGGGTCCACGAGCAGTACTTC.